These 30 T cell receptor beta chains originate from one sample sequenced in a study of PD-1 blockade in classical Hodgkin lymphoma (dated by TCRdb to about 2020). The method was the immunoSEQ multiplex PCR assay. Sourced from immuneACCESS, this table was stored by TCRdb with only in-frame sequences that have V and J called. A share of the clones is absent; for the studies checked, an unresolved V gene accounts for under half, and the remainder has no known explanation. Here the sample has 35,000 to 45,000 clones; approximately 86% occur a single time. Clones ranked in the top ten supply about 7.8% of the sample. In light of the paper, this sample's time point label describes: cycle 2 day 1 (C2D1) of nivolumab. All trial patients had relapsed after autologous stem cell transplantation, with cohorts A, B and C differing in prior brentuximab vedotin exposure. Sequencing used peripheral blood mononuclear cells (PBMCs), obtained before the second cycle of nivolumab. These receptors came from a human donor with classical Hodgkin lymphoma.

V gene TRBV19 combines with J gene TRBJ2-1, with 8 bases fitting TRBD2. The CDR3 totals 16 residues. Germline assignment: CDR1 LNHDA and CDR2 SQIVND (reference sequence). With 4 bases clipped from V and 0 bases from J, the junction kept 5 bases outside the gene matches. As DNA, the CDR3 is TGTGCCAGTAGTAGAGGGGCGGGAGGCTCCTACAATGAGCAGTTCTTC. Its translation is CASSRGAGGSYNEQFF.

J is TRBJ1-5 and V is TRBV19; D is unclear. This CDR3 has 13 amino acids. The V and J ends lost 6 bases and 1 base respectively, with 7 bases between them. The germline gives CDR1 LNHDA, CDR2 SQIVND (reference sequence). CDR3: CASRGFSNQPQHF. For the CDR3, the DNA is TGTGCCAGTAGAGGGTTCAGCAATCAGCCCCAGCATTTT.

The chain employs TRBV6-6 and TRBJ2-7; 9 bases are a match to TRBD2. The ends lost 0 bases at V and 4 bases at J; junction bases unmatched: 4. Germline lookup yields CDR1 MNHNY and CDR2 SVGAGI (reference sequence). The CDR3 consists of 15 residues. CDR3 sequence reads: CASSYSVAGVYEQYF. DNA for the CDR3: TGTGCCAGCAGTTACTCGGTAGCGGGAGTTTACGAGCAGTACTTC.

By its share, this clone is medium-sized. The chain employs TRBV7-9 and TRBJ2-7; 9 bases agree with TRBD1. Germline CDR1 and CDR2: SEHNR and FQNEAQ (reference sequence). With 7 bases clipped from V and 5 bases from J, the junction kept 12 bases outside the gene matches. This CDR3 is 15 amino acids long. The CDR3 protein is CASTHGGQGYDEQYF. The CDR3, as DNA: TGTGCCAGCACCCACGGGGGACAGGGTTATGACGAGCAGTACTTC.

The V and J genes are TRBV27 and TRBJ2-7; D may match TRBD1 or TRBD2 (5 bases each). Germline V gives CDR1 MNHEY, CDR2 SMNVEV (reference sequence). The V end lost 3 bases, the J end lost 3 bases, and 15 bases lay between the germline ends. This CDR3 is 15 amino acids long. Here the CDR3 DNA reads TGTGCCAGCAGTTTGTCGGGACCCACTCACTACGAGCAGTACTTC. It codes for CASSLSGPTHYEQYF.

This chain joins TRBV7-3 and TRBJ1-2, with D possibly matching TRBD1 (6 bases). The CDR3 has 14 amino acids. The V and J ends lost 5 bases and 6 bases respectively, with 16 bases between them. CDR1 and CDR2 from the germline V gene are SGHTA and FQGTGA. CDR3 sequence (DNA): TGTGCCAGCAGCGTAGAGTCCGGGGGGCATGGCTACACCTTC. Translation: CASSVESGGHGYTF.

The V call is TRBV6-4, the J call TRBJ2-3; a possible D gene is TRBD2 (7 bases). The CDR3 sequence is 13 residues long. Germline CDR1 MRHNA, CDR2 SNTAGT. Trimming removed 3 bases from V and 4 bases from J, with 8 bases in between. The CDR3 loop reads CASSEGGADTQYF. The CDR3 nucleotides read TGTGCCAGCAGTGAAGGGGGGGCAGATACGCAGTATTTT.

This clone showed up just once. The V call is TRBV19, the J call TRBJ2-7; possible D gene TRBD2, 6 bases. Trimming cost V 5 bases and J 2 bases, with 10 bases left between them. The CDR3 runs 13 residues. Looked up from germline, CDR1 is LNHDA and CDR2 is SQIVND (reference sequence). DNA for the CDR3: TGTGCCAGTAGTCGGAGGGACGCCTACGAGCAGTACTTC. It is translated as CASSRRDAYEQYF.

The gene calls are TRBV6-1 and TRBJ2-1, with 9 positions matching TRBD2. Unmatched junction bases numbered 2, after V lost 2 bases and J lost 3 bases. CDR1 and CDR2 from the germline V gene are MNHNS and SASEGT. The CDR3 spans 15 residues. CDR3 residues: CASSELAGNYNEQFF. The DNA of the CDR3 is TGTGCCAGCAGTGAACTAGCGGGAAACTACAATGAGCAGTTCTTC.

This clone was found once. J is TRBJ2-1 and V is TRBV30; TRBD2 agrees at 13 bases. V was pared by 2 bases and J by 3 bases, with 7 bases of the junction left unmatched. The germline CDR1 and CDR2 sequences are GTSNPN and SVGIG (reference sequence). The CDR3 consists of 17 residues. CDR3 nucleotide sequence: TGTGCCTGGAGTATCCAGGGACTAGCGGGACGCTACAATGAGCAGTTCTTC. This sequence encodes CAWSIQGLAGRYNEQFF. The entire variable domain, with the rest obtained from reference TRBV30 and TRBJ2-1, is as follows: SQTIHQWPATLVQPVGSPLSLECTVEGTSNPNLYWYRQAAGRGLQLLFYSVGIGQISSEVPQNLSASRPQDRQFILSSKKLLLSDSGFYLCAWSIQGLAGRYNEQFFGPGTRLTVL.

By share, this clone ranks as medium-sized. J is TRBJ2-7 and V is TRBV6-6, with D possibly being TRBD2 (6 bases). This CDR3 is built from 16 residues. V lost 2 bases and J 3 bases, leaving 17 bases between the germline ends. Per the germline V gene, CDR1 is MNHNY and CDR2 is SVGAGI (reference sequence). CDR3 in amino acids: CASSYGRGWTYYEQYF. For the CDR3, the DNA is TGTGCCAGCAGTTACGGTCGGGGGTGGACTTACTACGAGCAGTACTTC.

This clone was seen a few times. This chain uses TRBV5-6 with TRBJ2-7, with 11 bases that match TRBD2. The CDR3 loop spans 15 amino acids. The V gene end was trimmed by 4 bases and the J gene end by 6 bases; junction bases not matched to a gene: 9. Germline values: CDR1 SGHDT, CDR2 YYEEEE. CDR3 protein: CASSTPLAGAGEQYF. The CDR3 bases are TGTGCCAGCAGCACGCCACTAGCGGGAGCTGGCGAGCAGTACTTC.

This clone was observed a few times. V is TRBV9 and J is TRBJ1-1; D remains unclear. The germline CDR1 and CDR2 sequences are SGDLS and YYNGEE. CDR3 size: 13 residues. The V gene lost 0 bases and the J gene lost 6 bases, with 9 bases spanning the gap. The CDR3 DNA sequence: TGTGCCAGCAGCGTAGTTAATGGCGCTGAAGCTTTCTTT. Amino acid sequence: CASSVVNGAEAFF.

The gene calls are TRBV9 and TRBJ2-2; D gene unclear. This CDR3 has 14 residues. Trimming removed 0 bases from V and 6 bases from J, with 9 bases in between. From germline, CDR1 is SGDLS and CDR2 YYNGEE. CDR3 sequence reads: CASSVVSSAGELFF. CDR3 in DNA: TGTGCCAGCAGCGTAGTGTCCAGCGCCGGGGAGCTGTTTTTT.

The chain recombines TRBV7-2 with TRBJ1-1; possibly TRBD1 for D (6 bases). Germline V gives CDR1 SGHTA, CDR2 FQGNSA. With 8 bases removed from V and 4 bases from J, the gap between germline ends came to 17 bases. The CDR3 consists of 14 residues. The CDR3 DNA reads TGTGCCAGCCCCCCGGGGGCGGGGGTCACTGAAGCTTTCTTT. Amino acid sequence: CASPPGAGVTEAFF. Looking up the rest from reference TRBV7-2 and TRBJ1-1 gives the full variable domain: GAGVSQSPSNKVTEKGKDVELRCDPISGHTALYWYRQSLGQGLEFLIYFQGNSAPDKSGLPSDRFSAERTGGSVSTLTIQRTQQEDSAVYLCASPPGAGVTEAFFGQGTRLTVV.

The chain carries TRBV6-1 and TRBJ1-2; 7 bases align to TRBD1. V was pared by 3 bases and J by 4 bases, with 5 bases of the junction left unmatched. The germline V gene encodes CDR1 MNHNS and CDR2 SASEGT. CDR3 length: 14 amino acids. In DNA form, the CDR3 reads TGTGCCAGCAGTGAGACAGGGCCCAGCTATGGCTACACCTTC. Its protein is CASSETGPSYGYTF.

A few counts support this clone. The chain's CDR3 is CASTPKAGELFF. The CDR3 DNA reads as TGTGCCAGTACCCCAAAGGCCGGGGAGCTGTTTTTT. V gene TRBV19 combines with J gene TRBJ2-2; D not certain. The CDR3 runs 12 residues. Germline V gene lookup returns CDR1 LNHDA and CDR2 SQIVND (reference sequence). The V gene lost 7 bases and the J gene lost 6 bases, with 9 bases spanning the gap.

This rearrangement joins TRBV11-3 to TRBJ2-5; D is unclear. The better agreement between TRBJ2-7 and the DNA end casts doubt on the J call. The CDR3 is 12 amino acids. The germline gives CDR1 SGHNT, CDR2 YENEEA. In nucleotides, the CDR3 is TGTGCCAGCAGCTTAGGGAACTACGAGCAGTACTTC. It encodes CASSLGNYEQYF.

The chain joins TRBV9 to TRBJ2-1; 7 bases are a match to TRBD2. Germline-derived CDR1 and CDR2 are SGDLS and YYNGEE. The J segment lost 0 bases and the V segment lost 4 bases, leaving 13 bases of the junction unmatched. The CDR3 totals 18 residues. CDR3: CASSLRDYPTSSYNEQFF. As DNA, the CDR3 is TGTGCCAGCAGCTTAAGGGACTACCCGACAAGCTCCTACAATGAGCAGTTCTTC.

The V and J genes are TRBV28 and TRBJ1-4; 10 bases fit TRBD1. The V gene's germline CDR1 is MDHEN and CDR2 SYDVKM. The CDR3 totals 18 residues. After removal of 3 bases from V and 4 bases from J, the junction contained 11 bases not matched to a gene. CDR3: CASSFVGQGSGFNEKLFF. CDR3 nucleotides: TGTGCCAGCAGTTTTGTGGGACAGGGGTCGGGGTTTAATGAAAAACTGTTTTTT.

This clone was observed a few times. This sequence joins TRBV4-1 and TRBJ2-3; possibly TRBD1 or TRBD2 for D (5 bases each). The CDR3 is made up of 15 amino acids. V shed 0 bases and J shed 3 bases, with 10 bases lying between them. The germline V gene has CDR1 MGHRA and CDR2 YSYEKL. CDR3 loop: CASSQEGVETDTQYF. CDR3 sequence (DNA): TGCGCCAGCAGCCAAGAGGGGGTGGAGACAGATACGCAGTATTTT.

V and J are TRBV5-1 and TRBJ2-3, with D perhaps TRBD2 (6 bases). The CDR3 is 15 residues long. V was clipped by 1 base and J by 8 bases, with 17 bases between them. Germline V gene data show CDR1 as SGHRS and CDR2 as YFSETQ. CDR3: CASSLSDRLVGTQYF. The CDR3 region has the DNA TGCGCCAGCAGCTTGTCCGATCGACTAGTGGGTACGCAGTATTTT.

The genes are TRBV4-1 and TRBJ2-3, with a weak D call TRBD2 (6 bases). The V gene's germline CDR1 is MGHRA and CDR2 YSYEKL. CDR3 length: 16 residues. Trimming took off 2 bases at V and 2 bases at J, with 14 bases between the two ends. CDR3 sequence reads: CASSQFTRGYTDTQYF. In DNA form, the CDR3 reads TGCGCCAGCAGCCAATTCACGCGGGGATACACAGATACGCAGTATTTT.

The chain is built from TRBV29-1 and TRBJ2-4; D is ambiguous. Germline V gene sequence: CDR1 SQVTM, CDR2 ANQGSEA. V shed 2 bases and J shed 3 bases, with 23 bases lying between them. This CDR3 contains 18 residues. CDR3 amino acids: CSVEHALTRRSDKNIQYF. In DNA form, the CDR3 reads TGCAGCGTTGAACACGCGCTCACTCGGAGAAGTGACAAAAACATTCAGTACTTC.

CDR3 sequence: CASSPRGTKYEQYF. CDR3 sequence (DNA): TGTGCCAGCAGTCCGCGGGGTACAAAGTACGAGCAGTACTTC. This rearrangement joins TRBV6-1 to TRBJ2-7; possible D gene TRBD2, 6 bases. The germline V gene encodes CDR1 MNHNS and CDR2 SASEGT. V was cut by 5 bases and J by 4 bases, with 15 bases left in between. The CDR3 is made up of 14 amino acids.

A note on this clone: The junction does not match germline at one end; this may be a read error. This rearrangement joins TRBV5-1 to TRBJ1-5; maybe TRBD1 (6 bases). CDR1 is SGHRS and CDR2 is YFSETQ in the germline V gene. CDR3 length equals 16 residues. The CDR3 here is CVSSSQPAGDNQPQHF. The CDR3, as DNA: TGCGTCAGCAGCTCACAGCCCGCAGGGGACAATCAGCCCCAGCATTTT.

As to this clone: One end of the junction fails to match germline, which may point to a read error. The V and J genes are TRBV29-1 and TRBJ2-1, with D hard to call. Germline loops: CDR1 SQVTM, CDR2 ANQGSEA. There are 14 residues in the CDR3. The CDR3 protein is CSVEDRSSYNEQFF. DNA for the CDR3: TGCAGCGTCGAAGACCGGAGCTCCTACAATGAGCAGTTCTTC.

The chain is built from TRBV6-5 and TRBJ2-3, with 7 nucleotides matching TRBD1. This CDR3 region has 15 residues. Germline loops: CDR1 MNHEY, CDR2 SVGAGI. V was pared by 4 bases and J by 3 bases, with 7 bases of the junction left unmatched. The CDR3 sequence is CASSSAGGRTDTQYF. CDR3 DNA sequence: TGTGCCAGCAGTTCGGCAGGGGGTAGGACAGATACGCAGTATTTT.

The chain carries TRBV19 and TRBJ1-5; D unclear. Per the germline V gene, CDR1 is LNHDA and CDR2 is SQIVND (reference sequence). V gave up 0 bases and J gave up 9 bases, with 21 bases separating them. The CDR3 runs 17 residues. The CDR3 protein is CASSIDSFRKVELPQHF. CDR3 DNA sequence: TGTGCCAGTAGTATAGATAGCTTTCGGAAAGTCGAGCTGCCCCAGCATTTT.

This chain joins TRBV4-2 and TRBJ1-1, with 8 bases that match TRBD1. The CDR3 runs to 15 residues. Per the germline V gene, CDR1 is LGHNA and CDR2 is YNFKEQ. Unmatched junction bases numbered 8, after V lost 1 base and J lost 7 bases. The CDR3 sequence: CASSQGDRTGSEAFF. CDR3 coding DNA: TGTGCCAGCAGCCAAGGGGACAGGACGGGGAGTGAAGCTTTCTTT.